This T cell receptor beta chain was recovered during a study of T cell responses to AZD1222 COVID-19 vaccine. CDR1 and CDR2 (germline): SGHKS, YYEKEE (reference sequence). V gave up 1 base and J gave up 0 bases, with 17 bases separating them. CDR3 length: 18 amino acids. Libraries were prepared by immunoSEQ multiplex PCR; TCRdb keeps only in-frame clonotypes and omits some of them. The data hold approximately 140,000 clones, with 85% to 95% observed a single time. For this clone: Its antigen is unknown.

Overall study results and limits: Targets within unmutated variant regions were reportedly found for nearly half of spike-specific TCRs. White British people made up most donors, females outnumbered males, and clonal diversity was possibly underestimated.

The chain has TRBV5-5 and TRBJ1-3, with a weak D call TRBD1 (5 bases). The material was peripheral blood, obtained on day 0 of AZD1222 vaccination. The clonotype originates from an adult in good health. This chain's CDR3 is CASSLFGAAERSGNTIYF. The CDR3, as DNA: TGTGCCAGCAGCTTGTTTGGGGCCGCCGAACGCTCTGGAAACACCATATATTTT.